A selection of T cell receptor beta chains follows, all from one sample in a study of T cell repertoires in cytomegalovirus infection. From the reads, TCRdb called clonotypes with MiXCR, one entry per CDR3 protein. Altogether approximately 250,000 distinct CDR3 sequences are present, roughly an eighth being singletons, with the ten largest covering 1.6%. The sample taken for sequencing was PBMCs. These receptors were collected from a human donor in good health (CMV status not recorded). Some clones in this sample may be carry-over from other donors' samples. CDR3s include the opening cysteine and the closing phenylalanine or tryptophan. The D gene is left open where the match is weak. Part of the rows lack a size; the others show once, few, many or a class for expanded clones.

d_call j_call v_call clone_size cdr3_nt cdr3_aa
. TRBJ2-3 TRBV7-9 many TGTGCCAGCAGCTTCACGACTCCCAAGAGAGATACGCAGTATTTT CASSFTTPKRDTQYF
. TRBJ1-5 TRBV19 many TGTGCCAGTAAGAAACAGAATCAGCCCCAGCATTTT CASKKQNQPQHF
TRBD1 TRBJ1-2 TRBV7-9 many TGTGCCAGCACTTCCGGGACAGGGTCTACTAACTATGGCTACACCTTC CASTSGTGSTNYGYTF
TRBD1 TRBJ1-2 TRBV7-2 many TGTGCCAGCAGCGATGGGACAGCCAACTATGGCTACACCTTC CASSDGTANYGYTF
TRBD1 TRBJ2-5 TRBV7-2 many TGTGCCAGCAGACACCCGGGACAGAGCCAAGAGACCCAGTACTTC CASRHPGQSQETQYF
. TRBJ1-5 TRBV19 many TGTGCCAGTAGCAGAGGGAGTCAGCCCCAGCATTTT CASSRGSQPQHF
TRBD1 TRBJ2-5 TRBV18 . TGTGCCAGCTCACCACGGGACAGAATACAAGAGACCCAGTACTTC CASSPRDRIQETQYF
TRBD2 TRBJ2-3 TRBV6-5 many TGTGCCAGCAGCCGACTAGCGGGTATCACAGATACGCAGTATTTT CASSRLAGITDTQYF
TRBD1 TRBJ2-7 TRBV7-9 many TGTGCCAGCAGCTCAGGGACAGAGAACGAGCAGTACTTC CASSSGTENEQYF
. TRBJ1-2 TRBV5-6 . TGTGTCAGCAGCTTGCCGGCTGATAATGGCTACACCTTC CVSSLPADNGYTF
. TRBJ2-2 TRBV28 many TGTGCCAGCGGGGTTACGGGGAACACCGGGGAGCTGTTTTTT CASGVTGNTGELFF
TRBD1 TRBJ2-3 TRBV7-9 many TGTGCCAGCAGCTTGACGGGGACAGGGGATACGCAGTATTTT CASSLTGTGDTQYF
. TRBJ2-7 TRBV20-1 . TGCAGTGCTAGAAAATCCTACGAGCAGTACTTC CSARKSYEQYF
. TRBJ2-7 TRBV7-2 many TGTGCCAGCAGCTTAGAGCGACAGGTCGGTGAGCAGTACTTC CASSLERQVGEQYF
TRBD1 TRBJ2-6 TRBV10-3 few TGTGCCATCAGTGAGTCGAGAGGCAGGGGGTCTGGGGCCAACGTCCTGACTTTC CAISESRGRGSGANVLTF
. TRBJ1-1 TRBV7-3 many TGTGCCAGCAGCTTAGAAGGCATGAACACTGAAGCTTTCTTT CASSLEGMNTEAFF
TRBD2 TRBJ2-7 TRBV6-2/TRBV6-3 many TGTGCCAGCAGTCCCTCCTTTACCGGGACTAGCGGAGACTTCTACGAGCAGTACTTC CASSPSFTGTSGDFYEQYF
TRBD2 TRBJ2-1 TRBV28 . TGTGCCAGCAGTCCTACAGGGACTAGCGGGCGTTCAGGCTACAATGAGCAGTTCTTC CASSPTGTSGRSGYNEQFF
. TRBJ1-2 TRBV7-8 many TGTGCCAGCAGCTTAGGACACAGAAACTATGGCTACACCTTC CASSLGHRNYGYTF
. TRBJ1-5 TRBV19 . TGTGCCAGTAGTATATTGGGCAGGATGAGCAATCAGCCCCAGCATTTT CASSILGRMSNQPQHF
. TRBJ1-2 TRBV12-3/TRBV12-4 . TGTGCCAGCAGTTTAAACCACCCAGACAGATACACCTTC CASSLNHPDRYTF
TRBD1 TRBJ2-5 TRBV29-1 . TGCAGCGCTGGGGAACAGGGGTGGGAGACCCAGTACTTC CSAGEQGWETQYF
. TRBJ2-7 TRBV7-9 many TGTGCCAGCAGTCGGTCTGGCAGACCCTACGAGCAGTACTTC CASSRSGRPYEQYF
. TRBJ2-3 TRBV7-2 many TGTGCCAGCAGCTTTAGGGCAGGGGAGGGAGATACGCAGTATTTT CASSFRAGEGDTQYF
. TRBJ1-1 TRBV7-9 few TGTGCCAGCACCAGCTTTGGCCCGAAAGAAACTGAAGCTTTCTTT CASTSFGPKETEAFF
TRBD2 TRBJ2-7 TRBV7-2 medium-sized TGTGCCAGCAGCCGGCGGACTAGTGGAGCCTACGAGCAGTACTTC CASSRRTSGAYEQYF
. TRBJ1-1 TRBV5-4 . TGTGCCAGCAGCTTGTTGGTCGGGGCGAACACTGAAGCTTTCTTT CASSLLVGANTEAFF
. TRBJ2-7 TRBV6-8 few TGTGCCAGCAGTTACTCTTTTTACAGTTCCTACGAGCAGTACTTC CASSYSFYSSYEQYF
. TRBJ2-5 TRBV7-2 many TGTGCCAGCAGCTTAACAGAGACCCAGTACTTC CASSLTETQYF
TRBD2 TRBJ2-7 TRBV7-2 many TGTGCCAGCAGCGCGGGGAGGGGCTATACCTACGAGCAGTACTTC CASSAGRGYTYEQYF
. TRBJ2-5 TRBV7-6 many TGTGCCAGCAGCTTAGGGGCTGAACTCCTAAGTGGGACCCAGTACTTC CASSLGAELLSGTQYF
. TRBJ1-4 TRBV5-1 few TGCGCCAGCAGCTTGGGCCAGGGGCCCTTCCCAAATGAAAAACTGTTTTTT CASSLGQGPFPNEKLFF
. TRBJ2-5 TRBV4-3 many TGCGCCAGCAGCCCGCAGGTAGCGGCCCAAGAGACCCAGTACTTC CASSPQVAAQETQYF
. TRBJ1-5 TRBV28 many TGTGCCAGCAGTTTATTTACTGCGAATCAGCCCCAGCATTTT CASSLFTANQPQHF
. TRBJ2-1 TRBV5-4 . TGTGCCAGCAGCCAGACTAGAGAGGATGAGCAGTTCTTC CASSQTREDEQFF
. TRBJ1-1 TRBV30 . TGTGCCTGGAGTGTAGGGCAGGGGACGACTGAAGCTTTCTTT CAWSVGQGTTEAFF
TRBD2 TRBJ2-1 TRBV6-6 . TGTGCCAGCACCCCAAGCGGGAACTCCTACAATGAGCAGTTCTTC CASTPSGNSYNEQFF
TRBD1 TRBJ2-1 TRBV4-3 once TGCGCCAGCAGCCACCCGGGGGACAGGGGGAATGAGCAGTTCTTC CASSHPGDRGNEQFF
. TRBJ2-7 TRBV5-1 . TGCGCCAGCAGCTCCTCCGAGGGACTGGCCTACGAGCAGTACTTC CASSSSEGLAYEQYF
. TRBJ2-3 TRBV6-1 . TGTGCCAGCAGTGTTGTAAGAGAATCAGATACGCAGTATTTT CASSVVRESDTQYF
. TRBJ1-2 TRBV7-2 many TGTGCCAGCAGCTCAACCTCGGGGACACCCTATGGCTACACCTTC CASSSTSGTPYGYTF
. TRBJ2-5 TRBV4-3 many TGCGCCAGCAGCCAATGGTCAGCCAAAGAGACCCAGTACTTC CASSQWSAKETQYF
. TRBJ1-6 TRBV28 many TGTGCCAGCACTAGGACACGCTCCTATAATTCACCCCTCCACTTT CASTRTRSYNSPLHF
TRBD2 TRBJ2-2 TRBV7-8 . TGTGCCAGCAGTCCGGGACTAGCCATTAACACCGGGGAGCTGTTTTTT CASSPGLAINTGELFF
. TRBJ2-5 TRBV4-3 . TGCGCCAGCAGCCAAGATCCGGGACCCGCAGGGACCCAGTACTTC CASSQDPGPAGTQYF
TRBD1 TRBJ2-1 TRBV6-2/TRBV6-3 many TGTGCCAGCAGAGGGACAGGGGGGAATGAGCAGTTCTTC CASRGTGGNEQFF
. TRBJ1-5 TRBV7-9 many TGTGCCAGCAGCTTAGCGGGAGATAGCAATCAGCCCCAGCATTTT CASSLAGDSNQPQHF
TRBD1 TRBJ2-7 TRBV19 many TGTGCCAGTAGTATGAGAGGGACAGGGGGTTCCTACGAGCAGTACTTC CASSMRGTGGSYEQYF
. TRBJ2-7 TRBV9 . TGTGCCAGCAGCGTGAGGGGTGGGAGCGGTTTGACCTCCTACGAGCAGTACTTC CASSVRGGSGLTSYEQYF